This T cell receptor beta chain was sequenced for a study of T cell changes during pregnancy in multiple sclerosis. This CDR3 region has 12 residues. Sequencing used immunoSEQ multiplex PCR; TCRdb keeps in-frame clones, though not all of them. The sample has some 35,000 clones, 89% seen once. The sequencing here drew on CD4+ T cells from peripheral blood mononuclear cells, taken after pregnancy. V is TRBV21-1 and J is TRBJ1-3. TRBV21-1 is shown as a pseudogene. This clonotype originated in a female donor in good health, enrolled as a control in a pregnancy study. The chain's CDR3 is CASSIAGNTIYF. CDR3 DNA: TGTGCCAGCAGCATTGCGGGAAACACCATATATTTT.